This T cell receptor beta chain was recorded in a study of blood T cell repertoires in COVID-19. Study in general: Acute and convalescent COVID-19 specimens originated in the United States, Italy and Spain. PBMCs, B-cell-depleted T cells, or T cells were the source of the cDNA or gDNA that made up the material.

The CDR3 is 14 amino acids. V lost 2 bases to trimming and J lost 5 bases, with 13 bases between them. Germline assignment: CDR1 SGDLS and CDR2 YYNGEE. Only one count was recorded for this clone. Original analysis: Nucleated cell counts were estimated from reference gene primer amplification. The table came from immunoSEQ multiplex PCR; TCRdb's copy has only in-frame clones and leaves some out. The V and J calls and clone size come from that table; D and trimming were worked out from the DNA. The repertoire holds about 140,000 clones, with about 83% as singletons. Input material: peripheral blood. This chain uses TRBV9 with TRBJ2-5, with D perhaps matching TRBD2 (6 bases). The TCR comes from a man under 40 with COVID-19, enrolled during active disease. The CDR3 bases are TGTGCCAGCAGCGTTTGGGGGGATGGGGAGACCCAGTACTTC. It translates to CASSVWGDGETQYF.